This is a list of T cell receptor beta chains from one sample in a study of T cell repertoires in cytomegalovirus infection. TCRdb re-analysed the reads in MiXCR, keeping a single row per CDR3 protein. The table lists tens of thousands of distinct CDR3 sequences, about 30% of them singletons, with 45% to 75% in the top ten. For these receptors, no antigen is known. The input for sequencing was CD8+ T cells from cultured PBMCs, taken from culture after CMV antigen stimulation. All receptors come from a human donor in good health (CMV status not recorded). Some clones in this sample may be carry-over from other donors' samples. The CDR3 runs from the conserved cysteine through the conserved F or W. D genes are given only for firm matches. Only part of the rows carry a size: once, few, many, or a class if the clone is expanded.

size,J,D,V,CDR3,DNA
few,TRBJ2-5,NA,TRBV12-5,CASGGPLGAERETQYF,TGTGCTAGTGGAGGACCCTTGGGGGCGGAGAGGGAGACCCAGTACTTC
few,TRBJ1-1,NA,TRBV7-9,CASSYGGQMNTEAFF,TGTGCCAGCAGCTACGGGGGCCAAATGAACACTGAAGCTTTCTTT
many,TRBJ1-1,NA,TRBV7-8,CASSLVGGSNTEAFF,TGTGCCAGCAGCTTAGTTGGGGGTTCGAACACTGAAGCTTTCTTT
many,TRBJ2-1,TRBD1,TRBV30,CAWSGGTGDLYEQFF,TGTGCCTGGAGTGGGGGGACAGGGGATCTCTATGAGCAGTTCTTC
few,TRBJ2-7,TRBD1,TRBV28,CASRDRDRAYEQYF,TGTGCCAGCAGGGACCGGGACAGGGCCTACGAGCAGTACTTC
NA,TRBJ2-7,TRBD2,TRBV4-1,CASSQESAGGSYEQYF,TGCGCCAGCAGCCAAGAGTCGGCGGGGGGGTCCTACGAGCAGTACTTC
few,TRBJ1-2,NA,TRBV19,CASSQDTYGYTF,TGTGCCAGTAGCCAAGACACATATGGCTACACCTTC
NA,TRBJ2-5,NA,TRBV14,CASSQEVGWRETQYF,TGTGCCAGCAGCCAAGAAGTTGGTTGGAGGGAGACCCAGTACTTC
NA,TRBJ2-5,NA,TRBV4-1,CASSQAGTETQYF,TGCGCCAGCAGCCAAGCCGGGACCGAGACCCAGTACTTC
NA,TRBJ2-4,TRBD2,TRBV7-9,CASSLSLTSGEFQYF,TGTGCCAGCAGCTTAAGTCTGACTAGCGGGGAATTTCAGTACTTC
NA,TRBJ1-1,NA,TRBV28,CASSPQTEMNTEAFF,TGTGCCAGCAGTCCCCAGACAGAGATGAACACTGAAGCTTTCTTT
NA,TRBJ2-1,NA,TRBV5-1,CASSFGSEQFF,TGCGCCAGCAGCTTCGGGAGTGAGCAGTTCTTC
NA,TRBJ2-1,NA,TRBV12-3/TRBV12-4,CASSPTRTPEFF,TGTGCCAGCAGTCCAACGCGGACGCCGGAGTTCTTC
few,TRBJ2-6,NA,TRBV19,CASSPDSSGANVLTF,TGTGCCAGTAGTCCCGACAGCTCTGGGGCCAACGTCCTGACTTTC
many,TRBJ2-2,TRBD1,TRBV7-6,CASSSGQGFSGELFF,TGTGCCAGCAGCTCAGGACAGGGTTTCTCCGGGGAGCTGTTTTTT
many,TRBJ2-1,TRBD2,TRBV4-3,CASSPGGRGGHSEQFF,TGCGCCAGCAGCCCCGGTGGGCGGGGGGGCCATAGTGAGCAGTTCTTC
NA,TRBJ1-5,NA,TRBV6-6,CASSSLDGGRPNQPQHF,TGTGCCAGCAGTAGCCTGGACGGGGGCCGTCCCAATCAGCCCCAGCATTTT
NA,TRBJ2-7,TRBD2,TRBV30,CAGSGNYEQYF,TGTGCCGGAAGCGGGAATTACGAGCAGTACTTC
NA,TRBJ2-1,NA,TRBV12-5,CASGLSLGANNEQFF,TGTGCTAGTGGCCTCTCATTGGGGGCTAACAATGAGCAGTTCTTC
many,TRBJ1-1,TRBD1,TRBV7-2,CASSRRQGLPNTEAFF,TGTGCCAGCAGCCGTCGACAGGGCCTTCCGAACACTGAAGCTTTCTTT
many,TRBJ1-3,TRBD1,TRBV7-2,CASSSASLPRQGLSGNTIYF,TGTGCCAGCAGCTCCGCGTCTTTACCGAGACAGGGCCTCTCTGGAAACACCATATATTTT
medium-sized,TRBJ1-5,NA,TRBV7-8,CASSFGLGKDQPQHF,TGTGCCAGCAGCTTCGGACTGGGAAAGGATCAGCCCCAGCATTTT
NA,TRBJ1-5,TRBD1,TRBV20-1,CSARDPDRGDDQPQHF,TGCAGTGCTAGAGATCCGGACAGGGGTGACGATCAGCCCCAGCATTTT
NA,TRBJ2-1,TRBD2,TRBV12-3/TRBV12-4,CASNEREGQDNEQFF,TGTGCCAGCAATGAACGGGAGGGCCAGGACAATGAGCAGTTCTTC
few,TRBJ1-6,TRBD1,TRBV6-2/TRBV6-3,CASSRDRVNSPLHF,TGTGCCAGCAGTCGGGACAGGGTGAATTCACCCCTCCACTTT
many,TRBJ2-3,NA,TRBV7-6,CASSLDDSGTDTQYF,TGTGCCAGCAGTTTAGATGACAGCGGCACAGATACGCAGTATTTT
NA,TRBJ2-7,TRBD1,TRBV27,CASSPRWTGGVDQYF,TGTGCCAGCAGTCCTCGGTGGACAGGGGGAGTCGATCAGTACTTC
NA,TRBJ2-7,NA,TRBV20-1,CSASGAASSYEQYF,TGCAGTGCCAGTGGGGCAGCTAGCTCCTACGAGCAGTACTTC
few,TRBJ1-1,NA,TRBV27,CASSPRTENTEAFF,TGTGCCAGCAGTCCCCGGACAGAAAACACTGAAGCTTTCTTT
once,TRBJ1-5,NA,TRBV12-3/TRBV12-4,CASSLSGGGNQPQHF,TGTGCCAGCAGTTTATCCGGGGGCGGCAATCAGCCCCAGCATTTT
NA,TRBJ2-5,NA,TRBV6-2/TRBV6-3,CASSYGRVETQYF,TGTGCCAGCAGTTACGGGCGGGTAGAGACCCAGTACTTC
NA,TRBJ2-1,TRBD2,TRBV11-2,CASSRARTSGRLNEQFF,TGTGCCAGCAGCCGCGCACGGACTAGCGGGAGGCTAAATGAGCAGTTCTTC
NA,TRBJ1-2,NA,TRBV27,CASSLWTGGSGGYTF,TGTGCCAGCAGTTTATGGACCGGGGGGTCCGGCGGCTACACCTTC
NA,TRBJ2-3,TRBD2,TRBV20-1,CSARDPAGGYTDTQYF,TGCAGTGCTAGAGACCCAGCGGGGGGCTACACAGATACGCAGTATTTT
NA,TRBJ2-7,TRBD1,TRBV4-3,CASSSGTGDYEQYF,TGCGCCAGCAGCTCCGGGACAGGGGACTACGAGCAGTACTTC
NA,TRBJ2-1,NA,TRBV19,CASSIGWAGDIYNEQFF,TGTGCCAGTAGTATAGGCTGGGCGGGGGACATCTACAATGAGCAGTTCTTC
few,TRBJ2-5,NA,TRBV7-9,CASSDNPVDGQYF,TGTGCCAGCAGCGACAATCCGGTGGACGGCCAGTACTTC
few,TRBJ1-4,NA,TRBV12-3/TRBV12-4,CASSQDSNEKLFF,TGTGCCAGCAGCCAAGACTCCAATGAAAAACTGTTTTTT
few,TRBJ2-1,NA,TRBV10-3,CAISQGYNEQFF,TGTGCCATCAGCCAGGGGTACAATGAGCAGTTCTTC
many,TRBJ2-3,NA,TRBV7-2,CASRASMATRTDTQYF,TGTGCCAGCAGAGCTAGTATGGCCACACGGACAGATACGCAGTATTTT
NA,TRBJ2-7,TRBD1,TRBV12-3/TRBV12-4,CASSLASSGGHPYEQYF,TGTGCCAGCAGTTTAGCGTCTTCAGGGGGCCATCCCTACGAGCAGTACTTC
NA,TRBJ1-1,NA,TRBV19,CASSIETGGNTEAFF,TGTGCCAGTAGTATAGAGACAGGTGGGAACACTGAAGCTTTCTTT
NA,TRBJ1-2,NA,TRBV20-1,CSARDVTVNYGYTF,TGCAGTGCTAGAGATGTCACCGTTAACTATGGCTACACCTTC